The 6 T cell receptor beta chains presented below share a single source sample, sequenced in a study of Ad26.COV2.S vaccination and SARS-CoV-2 variants. The sample's treatment: around 19 received Ad26.COV2.S at low or high dose, single or two shots; a few received placebo; per-sample allocation not given. Sampling was performed 63 days after the first vaccine or placebo injection. Method: immunoSEQ multiplex PCR; TCRdb's copy keeps in-frame clones and lacks some. The sample includes about 320,000 clones, around 84% of them seen just once. The sample here was peripheral blood, taken in a trial of Ad26.COV2.S vaccine versus placebo. The receptors come from a person between 18 and 60 years old who received the Ad26.COV2.S COVID-19 vaccine or a placebo.

The chain couples TRBV2 to TRBJ2-1; 7 bases fit TRBD2. J lost 4 bases, V lost 8 bases, and 8 bases had no gene match. This CDR3 has 14 amino acids. Germline V gives CDR1 SNHLY, CDR2 FYNNEI. The CDR3 DNA sequence: TGTGCCAGCGGTGCTATGGGGGGGTACAATGAGCAGTTCTTC. Protein: CASGAMGGYNEQFF.

This clone was counted once. This chain connects TRBV29-1 to TRBJ1-1; 8 bases match TRBD1. CDR3 length equals 14 residues. V gave up 1 base and J gave up 5 bases; unmatched junction bases: 6. Germline V gene lookup returns CDR1 SQVTM and CDR2 ANQGSEA. CDR3 loop: CSVEGTGRWTEAFF. The CDR3 DNA reads TGCAGCGTTGAAGGGACAGGGAGGTGGACTGAAGCTTTCTTT.

This chain joins TRBV23-1 and TRBJ2-5, with D perhaps matching TRBD2 (5 bases). TRBV23-1 is identified as an open reading frame with a role that is uncertain. Trimming pared 6 bases from V and 4 bases from J, leaving 9 bases between. This CDR3 is built from 12 residues. For the CDR3, the DNA is TGCGCCAGCAGCCCCGGAGGAGAGACCCAGTACTTC. It codes for CASSPGGETQYF.

CDR3 DNA sequence: TGTGCCATCAGTGATCCCCCGGGGCATCAATACTACGAGCAGTACTTC. Translating gives CAISDPPGHQYYEQYF. The chain has TRBV10-3 and TRBJ2-7, with D possibly being TRBD1 or TRBD2 (5 bases each). The CDR3 is made up of 16 amino acids. The germline CDR1 and CDR2 sequences are ENHRY and SYGVKD. V was pared by 3 bases and J by 3 bases, with 18 bases between.

In its sample, this clone was seen once. The chain employs TRBV2 and TRBJ1-4; weak D call: TRBD1 (6 bases). Germline CDR1 and CDR2: SNHLY and FYNNEI. The V and J ends lost 6 bases and 5 bases respectively, with 16 bases between them. The length of the CDR3 is 15 residues. The CDR3 is CASRPETGLNEKLFF. The CDR3 DNA reads as TGTGCCAGCAGACCCGAGACAGGATTAAATGAAAAACTGTTTTTT. Full variable domain (remainder filled in from reference TRBV2 and TRBJ1-4): EPEVTQTPSHQVTQMGQEVILRCVPISNHLYFYWYRQILGQKVEFLVSFYNNEISEKSEIFDDQFSVERPDGSNFTLKIRSTKLEDSAMYFCASRPETGLNEKLFFGSGTQLSVL.

The chain is built from TRBV25-1 and TRBJ1-6, with D possibly matching TRBD1 (5 bases). Germline loops: CDR1 MGHDK, CDR2 SYGVNS. CDR3 size: 14 residues. The V end was cut by 5 bases, the J end by 10 bases, with 15 bases between. The CDR3 here is CASSKRTGGSPLHF. In DNA, the CDR3 is TGTGCCAGCAGTAAACGGACCGGGGGATCACCCCTCCACTTT.